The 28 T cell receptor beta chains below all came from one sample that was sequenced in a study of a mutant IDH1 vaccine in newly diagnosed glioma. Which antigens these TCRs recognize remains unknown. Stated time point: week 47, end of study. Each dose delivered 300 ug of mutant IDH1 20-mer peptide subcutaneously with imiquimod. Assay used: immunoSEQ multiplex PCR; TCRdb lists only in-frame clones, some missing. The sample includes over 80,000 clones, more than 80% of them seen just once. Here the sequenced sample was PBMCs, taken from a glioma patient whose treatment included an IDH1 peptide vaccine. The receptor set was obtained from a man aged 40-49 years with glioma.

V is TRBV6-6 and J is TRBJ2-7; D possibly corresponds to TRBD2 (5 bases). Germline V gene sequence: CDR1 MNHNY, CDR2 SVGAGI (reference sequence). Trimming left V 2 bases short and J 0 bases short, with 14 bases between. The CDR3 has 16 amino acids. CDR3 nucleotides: TGTGCCAGCAGTTACGGAGGTAGCCTTCTCTCCTACGAGCAGTACTTC. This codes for CASSYGGSLLSYEQYF.

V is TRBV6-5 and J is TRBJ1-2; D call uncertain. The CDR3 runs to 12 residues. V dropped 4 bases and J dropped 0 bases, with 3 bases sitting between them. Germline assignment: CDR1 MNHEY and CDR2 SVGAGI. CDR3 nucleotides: TGTGCCAGCAGTTGGGCTAACTATGGCTACACCTTC. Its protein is CASSWANYGYTF.

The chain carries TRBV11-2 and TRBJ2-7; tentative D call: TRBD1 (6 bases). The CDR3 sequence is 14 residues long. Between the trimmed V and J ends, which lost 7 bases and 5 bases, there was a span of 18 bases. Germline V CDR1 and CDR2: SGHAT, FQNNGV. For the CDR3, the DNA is TGTGCCAGCATCCATCCAACAGGGCTCCACGAGCAGTACTTC. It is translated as CASIHPTGLHEQYF.

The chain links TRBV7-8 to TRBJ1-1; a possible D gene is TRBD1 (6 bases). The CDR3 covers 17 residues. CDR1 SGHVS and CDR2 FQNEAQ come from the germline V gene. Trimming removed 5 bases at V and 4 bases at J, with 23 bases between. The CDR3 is CASSTQIRTDQSTEAFF. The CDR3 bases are TGTGCCAGCAGCACCCAAATTAGGACAGACCAGAGCACTGAAGCTTTCTTT.

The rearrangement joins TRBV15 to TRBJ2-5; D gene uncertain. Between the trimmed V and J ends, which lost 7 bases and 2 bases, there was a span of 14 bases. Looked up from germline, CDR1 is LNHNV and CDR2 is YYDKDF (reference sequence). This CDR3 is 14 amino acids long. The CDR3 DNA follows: TGTGCCACCAACCGTCGATCCAGGCAAGAGACCCAGTACTTC. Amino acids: CATNRRSRQETQYF.

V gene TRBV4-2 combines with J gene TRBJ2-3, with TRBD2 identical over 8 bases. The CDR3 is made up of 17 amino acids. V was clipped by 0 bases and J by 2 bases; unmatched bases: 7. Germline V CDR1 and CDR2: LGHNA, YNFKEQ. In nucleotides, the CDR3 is TGTGCCAGCAGCCAAGAGCCGCGGGGGGCAAACACAGATACGCAGTATTTT. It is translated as CASSQEPRGANTDTQYF.

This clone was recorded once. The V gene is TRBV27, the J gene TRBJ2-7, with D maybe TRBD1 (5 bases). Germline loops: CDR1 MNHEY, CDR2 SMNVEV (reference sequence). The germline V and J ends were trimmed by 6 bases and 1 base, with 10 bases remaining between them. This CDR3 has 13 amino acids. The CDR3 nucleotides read TGTGCCAGCAGACTTACAGGATCCTACGAGCAGTACTTC. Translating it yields CASRLTGSYEQYF.

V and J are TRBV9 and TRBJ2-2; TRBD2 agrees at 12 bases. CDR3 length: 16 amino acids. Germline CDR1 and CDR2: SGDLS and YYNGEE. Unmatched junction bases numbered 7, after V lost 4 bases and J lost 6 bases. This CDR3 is CASSSSSGGASGELFF. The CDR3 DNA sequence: TGTGCCAGCAGCTCCTCTAGCGGGGGGGCCTCCGGGGAGCTGTTTTTT.

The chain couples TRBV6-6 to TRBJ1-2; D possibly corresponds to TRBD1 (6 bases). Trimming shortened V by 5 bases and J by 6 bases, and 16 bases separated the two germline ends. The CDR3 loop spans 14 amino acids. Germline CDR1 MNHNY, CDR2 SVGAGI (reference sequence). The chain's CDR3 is CASSVDRRTNGYTF. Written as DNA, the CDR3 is TGTGCCAGCAGTGTCGACAGGCGGACGAATGGCTACACCTTC.

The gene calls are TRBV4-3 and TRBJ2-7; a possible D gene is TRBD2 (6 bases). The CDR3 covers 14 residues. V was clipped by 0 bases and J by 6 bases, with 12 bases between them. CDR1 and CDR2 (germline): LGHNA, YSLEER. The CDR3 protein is CASSQDSGGSEQYF. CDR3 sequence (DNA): TGCGCCAGCAGCCAAGACAGCGGAGGGAGCGAGCAGTACTTC.

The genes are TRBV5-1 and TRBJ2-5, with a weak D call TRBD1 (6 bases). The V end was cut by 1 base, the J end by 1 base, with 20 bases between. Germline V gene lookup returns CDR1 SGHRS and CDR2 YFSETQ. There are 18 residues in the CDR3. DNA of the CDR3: TGCGCCAGCAGCTTGAGCCCTATTACAGGGACCCTCCAAGAGACCCAGTACTTC. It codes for CASSLSPITGTLQETQYF.

The CDR3 here is CASSPAASGAQETQYF. The CDR3 nucleotides read TGCGCCAGCAGCCCGGCGGCTAGCGGGGCACAAGAGACCCAGTACTTC. The rearrangement joins TRBV4-3 to TRBJ2-5; TRBD2 matches at 9 bases. The junction had 8 bases not matched to a gene; V was cut back by 4 bases and J by 2 bases. This CDR3 comprises 16 residues. CDR1 is LGHNA, CDR2 YSLEER, per germline.

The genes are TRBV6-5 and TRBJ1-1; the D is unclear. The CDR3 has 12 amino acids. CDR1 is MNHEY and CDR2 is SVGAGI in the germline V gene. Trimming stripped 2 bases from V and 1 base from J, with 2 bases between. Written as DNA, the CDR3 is TGTGCCAGCAGTTACCAGAACACTGAAGCTTTCTTT. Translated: CASSYQNTEAFF.

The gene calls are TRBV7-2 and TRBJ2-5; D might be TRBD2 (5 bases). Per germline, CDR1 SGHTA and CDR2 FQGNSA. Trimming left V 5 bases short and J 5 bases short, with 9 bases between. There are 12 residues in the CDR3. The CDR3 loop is CASSGSGETQYF. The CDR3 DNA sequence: TGTGCCAGCAGCGGGAGCGGTGAGACCCAGTACTTC. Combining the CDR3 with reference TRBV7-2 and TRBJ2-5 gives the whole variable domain GAGVSQSPSNKVTEKGKDVELRCDPISGHTALYWYRQSLGQGLEFLIYFQGNSAPDKSGLPSDRFSAERTGGSVSTLTIQRTQQEDSAVYLCASSGSGETQYFGPGTRLLVL.

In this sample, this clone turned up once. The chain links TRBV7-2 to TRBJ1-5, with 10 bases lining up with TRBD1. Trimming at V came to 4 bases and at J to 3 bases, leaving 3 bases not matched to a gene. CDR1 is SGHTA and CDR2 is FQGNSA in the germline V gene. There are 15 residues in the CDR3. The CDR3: CASSWTGGNNQPQHF. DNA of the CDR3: TGTGCCAGCAGCTGGACAGGGGGGAACAATCAGCCCCAGCATTTT.

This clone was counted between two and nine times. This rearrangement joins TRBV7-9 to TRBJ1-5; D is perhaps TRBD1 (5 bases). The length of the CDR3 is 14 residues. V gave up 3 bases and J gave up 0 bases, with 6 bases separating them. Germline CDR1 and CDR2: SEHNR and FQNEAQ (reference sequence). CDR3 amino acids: CASSFDSSNQPQHF. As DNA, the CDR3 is TGTGCCAGCAGCTTTGACAGTAGCAATCAGCCCCAGCATTTT.

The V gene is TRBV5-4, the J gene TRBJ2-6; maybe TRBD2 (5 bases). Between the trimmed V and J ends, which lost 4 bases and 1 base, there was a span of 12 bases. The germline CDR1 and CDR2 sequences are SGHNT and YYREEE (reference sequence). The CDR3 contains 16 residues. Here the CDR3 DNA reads TGTGCCAGCAGCCCCGTCCTAGCTTCTGGGGCCAACGTCCTGACTTTC. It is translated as CASSPVLASGANVLTF.

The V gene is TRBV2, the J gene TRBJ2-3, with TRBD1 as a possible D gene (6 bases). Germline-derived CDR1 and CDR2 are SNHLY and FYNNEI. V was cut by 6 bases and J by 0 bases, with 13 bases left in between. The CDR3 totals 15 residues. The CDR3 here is CASRDRPWSTDTQYF. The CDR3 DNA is TGTGCCAGCAGAGACAGGCCGTGGAGCACAGATACGCAGTATTTT. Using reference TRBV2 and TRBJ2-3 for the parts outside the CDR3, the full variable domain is EPEVTQTPSHQVTQMGQEVILRCVPISNHLYFYWYRQILGQKVEFLVSFYNNEISEKSEIFDDQFSVERPDGSNFTLKIRSTKLEDSAMYFCASRDRPWSTDTQYFGPGTRLTVL.

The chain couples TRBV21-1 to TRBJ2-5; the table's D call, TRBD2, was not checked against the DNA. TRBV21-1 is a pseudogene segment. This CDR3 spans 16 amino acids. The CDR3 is CASSDWGTSGEETQYF. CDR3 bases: TGTGCCAGCAGCGATTGGGGGACTAGCGGGGAAGAGACCCAGTACTTC.

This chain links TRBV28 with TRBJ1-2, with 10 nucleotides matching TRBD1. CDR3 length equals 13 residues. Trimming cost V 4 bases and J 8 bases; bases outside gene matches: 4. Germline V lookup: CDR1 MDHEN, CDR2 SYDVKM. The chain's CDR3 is CASSWTGGRGYTF. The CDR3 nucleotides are TGTGCCAGCAGTTGGACAGGGGGTCGAGGCTACACCTTC.

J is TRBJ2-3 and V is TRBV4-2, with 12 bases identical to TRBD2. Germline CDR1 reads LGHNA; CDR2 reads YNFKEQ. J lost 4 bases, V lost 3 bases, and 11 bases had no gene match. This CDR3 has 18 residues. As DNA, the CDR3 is TGTGCCAGCAGCCAGGCTAGCGGGGGGGCGGAGGCCCCAGATACGCAGTATTTT. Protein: CASSQASGGAEAPDTQYF.

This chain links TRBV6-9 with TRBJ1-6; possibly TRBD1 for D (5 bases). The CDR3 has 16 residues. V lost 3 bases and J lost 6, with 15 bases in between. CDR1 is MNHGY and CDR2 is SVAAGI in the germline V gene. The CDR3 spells CASSYPPLDSNSPLHF. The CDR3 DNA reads TGTGCCAGCAGTTACCCCCCTCTCGACAGTAATTCACCCCTCCACTTT.

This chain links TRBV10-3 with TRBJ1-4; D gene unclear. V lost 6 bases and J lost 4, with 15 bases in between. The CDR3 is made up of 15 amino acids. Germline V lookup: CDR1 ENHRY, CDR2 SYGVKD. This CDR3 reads CAIRGRIDFNEKLFF. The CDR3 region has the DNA TGTGCCATCAGAGGGCGGATAGACTTTAATGAAAAACTGTTTTTT.

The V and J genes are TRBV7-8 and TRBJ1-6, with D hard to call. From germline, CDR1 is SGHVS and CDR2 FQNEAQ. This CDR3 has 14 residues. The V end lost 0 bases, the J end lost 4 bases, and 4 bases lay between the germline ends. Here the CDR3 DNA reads TGTGCCAGCAGCTTAGCAGGTTATAATTCACCCCTCCACTTT. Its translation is CASSLAGYNSPLHF.

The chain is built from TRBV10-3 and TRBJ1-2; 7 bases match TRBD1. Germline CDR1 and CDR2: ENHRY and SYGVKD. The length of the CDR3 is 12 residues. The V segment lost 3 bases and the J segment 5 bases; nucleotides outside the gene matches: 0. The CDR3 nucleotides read TGTGCCATCAGTGAACAGGGGTATGGCTACACCTTC. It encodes CAISEQGYGYTF.

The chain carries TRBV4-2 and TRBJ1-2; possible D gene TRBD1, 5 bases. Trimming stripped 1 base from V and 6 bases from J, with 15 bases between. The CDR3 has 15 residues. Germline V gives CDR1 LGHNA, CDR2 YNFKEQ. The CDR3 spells CASSQGEGREDGYTF. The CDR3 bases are TGTGCCAGCAGCCAAGGGGAGGGCAGGGAGGATGGCTACACCTTC.

As DNA, the CDR3 is TGTGCCAGCAGTTACTCATCGGACAGGGTTGGAAACACCATATATTTT. This translates into CASSYSSDRVGNTIYF. The chain carries TRBV6-5 and TRBJ1-3; 8 nucleotides agree with TRBD1. Germline V lookup: CDR1 MNHEY, CDR2 SVGAGI. J gave up 3 bases and V 0 bases, and 4 bases lay outside the gene matches. The CDR3 is 16 amino acids.

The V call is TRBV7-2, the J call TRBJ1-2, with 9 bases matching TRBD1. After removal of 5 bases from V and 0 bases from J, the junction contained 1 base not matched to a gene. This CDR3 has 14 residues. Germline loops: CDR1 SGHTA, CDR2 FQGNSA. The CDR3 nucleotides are TGTGCCAGCAGCAGACAGGGGGCTAACTATGGCTACACCTTC. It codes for CASSRQGANYGYTF.